These 32 T cell receptor beta chains were all obtained from the same sample, sequenced in a study of beta chain features in type 1 diabetes. Expressed TCRB transcripts were sequenced because the entire RNA isolate underwent reverse transcription. The protocol was immunoSEQ multiplex PCR, while the TCRdb copy is restricted to in-frame clones and leaves out a portion. Among hundreds of thousands of clones listed, around 12% were seen once. The sample was naive CD4+ T cells from blood. Receptors were obtained from a man younger than 35 in good health.

The rearrangement links TRBV14 to TRBJ2-3; 8 nucleotides line up with TRBD2. Per germline, CDR1 SGHDN and CDR2 FVKESK. CDR3 size: 16 residues. Germline trimming cut 5 bases from V and 3 bases from J; bases unmatched to any gene: 10. The CDR3 loop is CASSLRGIAGTDTQYF. The CDR3 coding sequence is TGTGCCAGCAGCTTACGCGGAATAGCGGGAACAGATACGCAGTATTTT.

This clone was picked up many times. The chain has TRBV4-3 and TRBJ1-1; TRBD1 is a possible D gene (6 bases). V was clipped by 0 bases and J by 7 bases, with 12 bases between them. CDR3 length equals 14 residues. In germline, CDR1 is LGHNA, CDR2 YSLEER. This chain's CDR3 is CASSQEATGVEAFF. In DNA, the CDR3 is TGCGCCAGCAGCCAAGAAGCGACAGGCGTTGAAGCTTTCTTT.

This clone was seen more than once but under ten times. The CDR3 sequence is CASRERGLPYEQYF. The CDR3 DNA follows: TGTGCCAGCAGGGAGAGAGGACTACCTTACGAGCAGTACTTC. The V and J genes are TRBV7-2 and TRBJ2-7; D possibly corresponds to TRBD2 (6 bases). The CDR3 contains 14 residues. With 6 bases removed from V and 4 bases from J, the gap between germline ends came to 16 bases. Germline values: CDR1 SGHTA, CDR2 FQGNSA.

V usage is TRBV7-3 and J usage is TRBJ2-2; maybe TRBD1 (5 bases). Germline values: CDR1 SGHTA, CDR2 FQGTGA. Trimming took 2 bases from V and 4 from J, leaving 14 bases between them. The CDR3 extends over 16 amino acids. The CDR3: CASSLVQGWGTGELFF. DNA of the CDR3: TGTGCCAGCAGCTTAGTCCAGGGATGGGGCACCGGGGAGCTGTTTTTT. Variable domain in full (rest from reference TRBV7-3 and TRBJ2-2): GAGVSQTPSNKVTEKGKYVELRCDPISGHTALYWYRQSLGQGPEFLIYFQGTGAADDSGLPNDRFFAVRPEGSVSTLKIQRTERGDSAVYLCASSLVQGWGTGELFFGEGSRLTVL.

The rearrangement links TRBV5-4 to TRBJ1-2; D possibly corresponds to TRBD1 (6 bases). The germline V gene encodes CDR1 SGHNT and CDR2 YYREEE (reference sequence). V was shortened by 0 bases and J by 8 bases, with 14 bases between the two germline ends. This CDR3 spans 14 amino acids. CDR3: CASSLGAPQGGYTF. CDR3 coding DNA: TGTGCCAGCAGCTTGGGAGCCCCACAGGGCGGCTACACCTTC.

This clone was counted between two and nine times. This chain joins TRBV2 and TRBJ2-5, with 8 bases matching TRBD1. Per the germline V gene, CDR1 is SNHLY and CDR2 is FYNNEI. The CDR3 spans 14 residues. V was clipped by 5 bases and J by 1 base; unmatched bases: 3. CDR3 nucleotide sequence: TGTGCCAGCAGTAGGACAGGGTCCCAAGAGACCCAGTACTTC. Translated: CASSRTGSQETQYF.

This clone was counted between two and nine times. The chain uses TRBV13 and TRBJ2-1, with 9 positions matching TRBD2. The germline CDR1 and CDR2 sequences are PRHDT and FYEKMQ (reference sequence). The V gene end was trimmed by 2 bases and the J gene end by 5 bases; junction bases not matched to a gene: 10. This CDR3 contains 17 residues. As DNA, the CDR3 is TGTGCCAGCAGCTTAAGGTCGAGACTAGCGGATGACAATGAGCAGTTCTTC. Residues: CASSLRSRLADDNEQFF.

The gene calls are TRBV6-6 and TRBJ1-2; 7 bases match TRBD1. V dropped 10 bases and J dropped 0; count of bases not matched to a gene: 5. CDR3 length equals 13 residues. Germline values: CDR1 MNHNY, CDR2 SVGAGI (reference sequence). CDR3 in DNA: TGTGCCACCCGAGGACAGGCTAACTATGGCTACACCTTC. Translating it yields CATRGQANYGYTF.

V usage is TRBV2 and J usage is TRBJ2-1; 11 bases match TRBD2. This CDR3 comprises 15 residues. CDR1 SNHLY and CDR2 FYNNEI come from the germline V gene. The J segment lost 8 bases and the V segment lost 7 bases, leaving 10 bases of the junction unmatched. DNA of the CDR3: TGTGCCAGCATCCCGATACTAGCGGGGGTTGATGAGCAGTTCTTC. Amino acid sequence: CASIPILAGVDEQFF.

This clone was recorded a few times. V is TRBV4-1 and J is TRBJ2-5; 8 bases line up with TRBD1. This CDR3 region has 13 residues. With 10 bases clipped from V and 5 bases from J, the junction kept 9 bases outside the gene matches. The germline V gene encodes CDR1 MGHRA and CDR2 YSYEKL. The CDR3 region is CATGQGLRETQYF. The CDR3 DNA follows: TGCGCCACCGGACAGGGCCTCCGGGAGACCCAGTACTTC.

A few counts support this clone. This chain uses TRBV10-3 with TRBJ1-2; 8 bases match TRBD1. The CDR3 totals 13 residues. The germline V gene encodes CDR1 ENHRY and CDR2 SYGVKD. Trimming took 7 bases from V and 8 from J; bases not matched to a gene: 9. The CDR3, as DNA: TGTGCCATCACCGCGGACAGGGAAGGGGGCTACACCTTC. Translating gives CAITADREGGYTF.

This clone was seen only a few times. This rearrangement joins TRBV30 to TRBJ1-5, with TRBD1 matching 7 bases. The CDR3 covers 13 residues. V was pared by 2 bases and J by 7 bases, with 5 bases of the junction left unmatched. CDR1 and CDR2 from the germline V gene are GTSNPN and SVGIG (reference sequence). The DNA of the CDR3 is TGTGCCTGGAGTTACAGGGGAAAACAGCCCCAGCATTTT. Its translation: CAWSYRGKQPQHF.

As for this clone: At the DNA level, this CDR3 is encoded by other sequences in the same sample as well. The V call is TRBV7-3, the J call TRBJ2-5; the D gene is possibly TRBD1 (6 bases). V lost 5 bases to trimming and J lost 2 bases, with 9 bases between them. This CDR3 region has 13 residues. Germline CDR1 is SGHTA and CDR2 is FQGTGA. The CDR3 bases are TGTGCCAGCAGCCGTGACAGGCAAGAGACCCAGTACTTC. Residues: CASSRDRQETQYF.

The chain joins TRBV18 to TRBJ2-7; 11 bases line up with TRBD2. Germline V gene lookup returns CDR1 KGHSH and CDR2 LQKENI. The CDR3 extends over 14 amino acids. After removal of 3 bases from V and 3 bases from J, the junction contained 1 base not matched to a gene. The CDR3 spells CASSPGTSGYEQYF. CDR3 nucleotides: TGTGCCAGCTCACCCGGGACTAGCGGCTACGAGCAGTACTTC.

In this sample, this clone turned up a few times. The chain joins TRBV11-1 to TRBJ2-1; 10 bases agree with TRBD1. This CDR3 region has 17 residues. V lost 5 bases to trimming and J lost 5 bases; unmatched junction nucleotides: 12. Germline CDR1 is SGHAT and CDR2 is FQDESV (reference sequence). CDR3 residues: CASSPKGRQGADNEQFF. CDR3 coding DNA: TGTGCCAGCAGCCCGAAAGGGAGACAGGGGGCTGACAATGAGCAGTTCTTC.

This clone has only a few counts. This chain joins TRBV28 and TRBJ1-5; the D gene is possibly TRBD1 (6 bases). This CDR3 has 15 residues. CDR1 and CDR2 (germline): MDHEN, SYDVKM. Trimming removed 6 bases from V and 0 bases from J, with 12 bases in between. The CDR3 bases are TGTGCCAGCAGCCTACAGGGCCTTAGCAATCAGCCCCAGCATTTT. It encodes CASSLQGLSNQPQHF.

This clone occurred a few times. The V and J genes are TRBV6-5 and TRBJ2-5; TRBD2 agrees at 9 bases. With V trimmed by 5 bases and J by 9 bases, 4 bases remained unmatched. The CDR3 has 12 amino acids. Per the germline V gene, CDR1 is MNHEY and CDR2 is SVGAGI. In DNA form, the CDR3 reads TGTGCCAGCAGTAAATCTAGCGGGGCCCAGTACTTC. Translated: CASSKSSGAQYF.

The chain couples TRBV7-2 to TRBJ2-3, with D hard to call. V was cut by 5 bases and J by 6 bases, with 9 bases left in between. The CDR3 covers 12 residues. Germline V gene data show CDR1 as SGHTA and CDR2 as FQGNSA. The CDR3 DNA is TGTGCCAGCAGCGTACCTAGGGATACGCAGTATTTT. Its protein product is CASSVPRDTQYF.

In its sample, this clone was seen a few times. The V and J genes are TRBV6-5 and TRBJ1-1; TRBD1 agrees at 8 bases. After removal of 0 bases from V and 4 bases from J, the junction contained 7 bases not matched to a gene. The CDR3 runs 16 residues. CDR1 is MNHEY, CDR2 SVGAGI, per germline. The CDR3 region is CASSYSWAGGTTEAFF. The CDR3 DNA reads TGTGCCAGCAGTTACTCGTGGGCAGGGGGCACCACTGAAGCTTTCTTT.

The genes are TRBV2 and TRBJ1-5; D is uncertain. The CDR3 runs to 15 residues. Trimming pared 1 base from V and 0 bases from J, leaving 7 bases between. CDR1 is SNHLY and CDR2 is FYNNEI in the germline V gene. In DNA, the CDR3 is TGTGCCAGCAGTGAAGACAGCTATAGCAATCAGCCCCAGCATTTT. As protein: CASSEDSYSNQPQHF.

This clone was seen a few times. The chain recombines TRBV5-1 with TRBJ2-3; TRBD1 matches at 8 bases. V lost 5 bases, J lost 9 bases, and 8 bases stayed unmatched. CDR3 size: 13 residues. Per germline, CDR1 SGHRS and CDR2 YFSETQ. CDR3 sequence (DNA): TGCGCCAGCAGTACGATGACAGGGGACACGCAGTATTTT. It is translated as CASSTMTGDTQYF.

This clone was seen only a few times. The V gene is TRBV28, the J gene TRBJ1-6; TRBD1 aligns across 9 bases. Germline CDR1 MDHEN, CDR2 SYDVKM. The CDR3 runs 14 residues. The V and J ends lost 4 bases and 9 bases, in that order; junction bases with no gene match: 4. The DNA for the CDR3 is TGTGCCAGCAGTTCGGGACAGGGTAGTTCACCCCTCCACTTT. The encoded protein is CASSSGQGSSPLHF.

This clone was counted a few times. V usage is TRBV10-3 and J usage is TRBJ1-4; D possibly corresponds to TRBD1 (6 bases). This CDR3 spans 16 amino acids. From germline, CDR1 is ENHRY and CDR2 SYGVKD. Trimming took 5 bases from V and 4 from J, leaving 17 bases between them. This CDR3 is CAISPLTGSLNEKLFF. In nucleotides, the CDR3 is TGTGCCATCAGTCCGCTTACAGGGAGCCTTAATGAAAAACTGTTTTTT.

V is TRBV28 and J is TRBJ2-5; no reliable D call. The V and J ends lost 5 bases and 7 bases respectively, with 17 bases between them. This CDR3 comprises 14 residues. Germline V gene sequence: CDR1 MDHEN, CDR2 SYDVKM. The CDR3 nucleotides read TGTGCCAGCAGTCCGATCCTCATGGCAAGGACCCAGTACTTC. This codes for CASSPILMARTQYF.

The chain carries TRBV28 and TRBJ2-5; D might be TRBD2 (6 bases). CDR1 and CDR2 from the germline V gene are MDHEN and SYDVKM. This CDR3 has 14 residues. Trimming removed 6 bases from V and 2 bases from J, with 13 bases in between. In nucleotides, the CDR3 is TGTGCCAGCAGCCGGCGGGGTGGGCAAGAGACCCAGTACTTC. Protein product: CASSRRGGQETQYF.

The chain is built from TRBV7-6 and TRBJ1-1, with D possibly TRBD1 on 5 matching bases. V lost 1 base to trimming and J lost 3 bases, with 6 bases between them. Germline CDR1 and CDR2: SGHVS and FNYEAQ. This CDR3 region has 13 residues. The chain's CDR3 is CASSLGGDTEAFF. DNA of the CDR3: TGTGCCAGCAGCTTAGGGGGGGACACTGAAGCTTTCTTT. Combining the CDR3 with reference TRBV7-6 and TRBJ1-1 gives the whole variable domain GAGVSQSPRYKVTKRGQDVALRCDPISGHVSLYWYRQALGQGPEFLTYFNYEAQQDKSGLPNDRFSAERPEGSISTLTIQRTEQRDSAMYRCASSLGGDTEAFFGQGTRLTVV.

This clone was seen more than once but under ten times. V gene TRBV5-8 combines with J gene TRBJ2-5; 7 nucleotides align to TRBD2. From germline, CDR1 is SGHTS and CDR2 YDEGEE. The V and J ends lost 2 bases and 4 bases, in that order; junction bases with no gene match: 5. CDR3 length equals 14 residues. The CDR3 region is CASSFASGGETQYF. The DNA for the CDR3 is TGTGCCAGCAGCTTTGCTAGCGGCGGAGAGACCCAGTACTTC.

In regard to this clone: A much larger clone sits a single nucleotide away, making a read error possible. V usage is TRBV6-6 and J usage is TRBJ2-5, with unresolved D. This CDR3 spans 11 amino acids. Trimming took off 4 bases at V and 2 bases at J, with 2 bases between the two ends. From germline, CDR1 is MNHNY and CDR2 SVGAGI (reference sequence). In DNA form, the CDR3 reads TGTGCCAGCAGTTTACAAGAGACCCAGTACTTC. Protein product: CASSLQETQYF.

The rearrangement uses TRBV7-8 and TRBJ2-2; 9 bases agree with TRBD1. V shed 7 bases and J 4 bases; nucleotides not matched to a gene: 10. The CDR3 has 16 residues. Germline CDR1 reads SGHVS; CDR2 reads FQNEAQ. CDR3 residues: CASTPGGQGITGELFF. The CDR3 DNA follows: TGTGCCAGCACCCCAGGGGGACAGGGAATCACCGGGGAGCTGTTTTTT.

This clone was seen a handful of times. This rearrangement joins TRBV7-2 to TRBJ2-1; no reliable D call. The germline V gene has CDR1 SGHTA and CDR2 FQGNSA. Trimming took 0 bases from V and 4 from J, leaving 4 bases between them. The CDR3 contains 13 residues. The CDR3 spells CASSLAIYNEQFF. The DNA of the CDR3 is TGTGCCAGCAGCTTAGCCATTTACAATGAGCAGTTCTTC.

The chain combines TRBV2 with TRBJ1-4; the match to TRBD1 covers 9 bases. Germline V CDR1 and CDR2: SNHLY, FYNNEI. V dropped 6 bases and J dropped 8; count of bases not matched to a gene: 10. This CDR3 has 15 amino acids. The DNA of the CDR3 is TGTGCCAGCAGGTCGGGGACAGGGTTTATCGAAAAACTGTTTTTT. It translates to CASRSGTGFIEKLFF. Based on the CDR3 plus reference TRBV2 and TRBJ1-4, the full variable domain is EPEVTQTPSHQVTQMGQEVILRCVPISNHLYFYWYRQILGQKVEFLVSFYNNEISEKSEIFDDQFSVERPDGSNFTLKIRSTKLEDSAMYFCASRSGTGFIEKLFFGSGTQLSVL.

This chain connects TRBV6-6 to TRBJ1-1, with 9 bases matching TRBD1. CDR3 length: 13 residues. V dropped 6 bases and J dropped 10; count of bases not matched to a gene: 9. In germline, CDR1 is MNHNY, CDR2 SVGAGI (reference sequence). CDR3 sequence (DNA): TGTGCCAGCAGCCGGGACAGGGACGGTCTAGCTTTCTTT. This sequence encodes CASSRDRDGLAFF.